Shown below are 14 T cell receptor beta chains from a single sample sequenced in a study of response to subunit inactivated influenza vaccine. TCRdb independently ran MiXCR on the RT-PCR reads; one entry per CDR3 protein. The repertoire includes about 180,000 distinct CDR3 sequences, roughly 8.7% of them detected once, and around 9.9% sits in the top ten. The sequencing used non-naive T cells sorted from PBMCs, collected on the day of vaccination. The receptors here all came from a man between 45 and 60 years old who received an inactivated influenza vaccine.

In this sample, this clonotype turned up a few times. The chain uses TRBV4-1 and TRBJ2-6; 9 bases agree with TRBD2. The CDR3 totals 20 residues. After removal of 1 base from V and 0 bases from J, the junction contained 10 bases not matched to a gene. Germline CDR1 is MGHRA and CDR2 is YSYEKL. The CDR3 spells CASSQGWLAGRISGANVLTF. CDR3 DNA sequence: TGCGCCAGCAGCCAAGGTTGGCTAGCGGGGCGAATCTCTGGGGCCAACGTCCTGACTTTC.

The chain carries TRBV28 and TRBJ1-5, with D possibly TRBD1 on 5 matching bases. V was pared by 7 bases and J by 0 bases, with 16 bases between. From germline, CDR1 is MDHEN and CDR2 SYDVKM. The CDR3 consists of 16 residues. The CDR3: CASTPGAIYSNQPQHF. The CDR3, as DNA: TGTGCCAGCACCCCCGGGGCGATTTATAGCAATCAGCCCCAGCATTTT.

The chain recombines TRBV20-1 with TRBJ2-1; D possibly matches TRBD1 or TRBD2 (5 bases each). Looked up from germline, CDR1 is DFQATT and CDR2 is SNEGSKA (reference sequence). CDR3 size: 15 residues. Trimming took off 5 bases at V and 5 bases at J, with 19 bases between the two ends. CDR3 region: CSAPSFTGTNNEQFF. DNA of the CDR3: TGCAGTGCTCCCTCTTTTACCGGGACGAACAATGAGCAGTTCTTC.

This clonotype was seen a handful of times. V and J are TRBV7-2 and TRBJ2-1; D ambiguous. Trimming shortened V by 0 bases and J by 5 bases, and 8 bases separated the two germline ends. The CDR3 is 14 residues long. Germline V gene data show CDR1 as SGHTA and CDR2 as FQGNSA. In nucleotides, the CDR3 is TGTGCCAGCAGCTTAGCGCTGGCCAACAATGAGCAGTTCTTC. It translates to CASSLALANNEQFF.

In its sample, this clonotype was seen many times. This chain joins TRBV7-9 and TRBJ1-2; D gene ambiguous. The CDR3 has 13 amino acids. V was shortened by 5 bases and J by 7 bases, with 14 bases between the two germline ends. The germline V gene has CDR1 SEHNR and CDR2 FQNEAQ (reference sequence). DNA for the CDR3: TGTGCCAGCAGCCCCGACACGCGAACTGGCTACACCTTC. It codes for CASSPDTRTGYTF. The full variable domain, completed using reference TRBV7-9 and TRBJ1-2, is DTGVSQNPRHKITKRGQNVTFRCDPISEHNRLYWYRQTLGQGPEFLTYFQNEAQLEKSRLLSDRFSAERPKGSFSTLEIQRTEQGDSAMYLCASSPDTRTGYTFGSGTRLTVV.

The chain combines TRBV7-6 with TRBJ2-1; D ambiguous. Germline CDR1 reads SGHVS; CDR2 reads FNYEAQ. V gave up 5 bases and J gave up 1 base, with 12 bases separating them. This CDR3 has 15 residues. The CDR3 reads CASSPAQQSYNEQFF. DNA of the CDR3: TGTGCCAGCAGCCCGGCACAGCAGTCCTACAATGAGCAGTTCTTC. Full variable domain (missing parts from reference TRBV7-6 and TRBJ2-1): GAGVSQSPRYKVTKRGQDVALRCDPISGHVSLYWYRQALGQGPEFLTYFNYEAQQDKSGLPNDRFSAERPEGSISTLTIQRTEQRDSAMYRCASSPAQQSYNEQFFGPGTRLTVL.

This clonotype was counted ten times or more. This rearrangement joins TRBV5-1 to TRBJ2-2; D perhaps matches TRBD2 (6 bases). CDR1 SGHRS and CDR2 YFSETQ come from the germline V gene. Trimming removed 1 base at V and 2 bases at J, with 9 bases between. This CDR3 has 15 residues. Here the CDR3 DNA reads TGCGCCAGCAGCTTGCAGGGAGGCAACACCGGGGAGCTGTTTTTT. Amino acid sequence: CASSLQGGNTGELFF.

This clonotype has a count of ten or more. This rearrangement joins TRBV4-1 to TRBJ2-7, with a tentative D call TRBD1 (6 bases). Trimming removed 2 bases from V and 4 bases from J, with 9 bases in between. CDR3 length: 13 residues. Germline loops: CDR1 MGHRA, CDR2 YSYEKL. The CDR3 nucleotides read TGCGCCAGCAGCCAAAAGACAGGTTACGAGCAGTACTTC. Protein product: CASSQKTGYEQYF.

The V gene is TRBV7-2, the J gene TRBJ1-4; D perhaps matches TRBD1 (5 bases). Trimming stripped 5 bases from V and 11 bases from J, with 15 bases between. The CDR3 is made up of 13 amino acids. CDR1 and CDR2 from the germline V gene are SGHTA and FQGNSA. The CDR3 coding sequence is TGTGCCAGCAGCGCAGAACGGGCAGGGAAACTGTTTTTT. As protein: CASSAERAGKLFF.

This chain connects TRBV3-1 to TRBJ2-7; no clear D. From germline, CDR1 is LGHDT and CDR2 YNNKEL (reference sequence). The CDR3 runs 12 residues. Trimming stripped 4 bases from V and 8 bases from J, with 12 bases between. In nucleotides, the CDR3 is TGTGCCAGCAGCCCCTGGCCGGGCCAGCAGTACTTC. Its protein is CASSPWPGQQYF.

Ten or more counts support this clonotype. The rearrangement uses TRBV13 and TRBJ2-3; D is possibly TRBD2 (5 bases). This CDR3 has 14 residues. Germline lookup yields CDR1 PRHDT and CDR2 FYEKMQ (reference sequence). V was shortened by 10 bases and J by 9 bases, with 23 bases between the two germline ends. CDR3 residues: CATTDTRRSGTQYF. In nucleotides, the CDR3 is TGTGCCACCACTGACACTCGCAGGTCGGGAACGCAGTATTTT.

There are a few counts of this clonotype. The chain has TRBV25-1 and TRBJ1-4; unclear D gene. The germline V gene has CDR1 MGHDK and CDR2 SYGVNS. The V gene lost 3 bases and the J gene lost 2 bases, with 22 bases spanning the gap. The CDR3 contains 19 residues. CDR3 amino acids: CASSEVSGRSVATNEKLFF. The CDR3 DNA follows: TGTGCCAGCAGTGAGGTTTCGGGTCGTTCAGTGGCGACTAATGAAAAACTGTTTTTT.

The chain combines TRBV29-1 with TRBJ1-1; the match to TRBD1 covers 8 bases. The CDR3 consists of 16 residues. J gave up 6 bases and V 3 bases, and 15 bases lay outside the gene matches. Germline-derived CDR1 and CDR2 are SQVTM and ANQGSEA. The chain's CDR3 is CSVDIQGAAFMPEAFF. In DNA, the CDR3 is TGCAGCGTTGATATCCAGGGGGCCGCATTTATGCCTGAAGCTTTCTTT.

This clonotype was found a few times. Written as DNA, the CDR3 is TGCGCCAGCAGCCAATACTCGTTTATAGGGACAGACGGGAATAATTCACCCCTCCACTTT. Translating gives CASSQYSFIGTDGNNSPLHF. This chain uses TRBV4-3 with TRBJ1-6, with 7 nucleotides matching TRBD1. CDR3 length: 20 residues. J was trimmed by 5 bases and V by 2 bases; bases with no gene match: 18. CDR1 is LGHNA, CDR2 YSLEER, per germline.